The 19 T cell receptor beta chains below were found in one sample sequenced in a study of T cell responses to AZD1222 COVID-19 vaccine. Some clones are missing from TCRdb's copy, which holds only in-frame ones; the method was immunoSEQ multiplex PCR. The sample has some 110,000 clones; around nine tenths are singletons. This specimen consisted of peripheral blood, obtained on day 0 of AZD1222 vaccination. These receptors were obtained from an adult in good health.

The chain carries TRBV28 and TRBJ1-2; no reliable D call. CDR3 size: 12 residues. V lost 10 bases, J lost 8 bases, and 17 bases lay in between. Germline V gene lookup returns CDR1 MDHEN and CDR2 SYDVKM. The CDR3 DNA reads TGTGCCACCCTCCAGCAAGGGCGAGGCTACACCTTC. As protein: CATLQQGRGYTF.

The gene calls are TRBV10-1 and TRBJ2-7; maybe TRBD2 (7 bases). Germline CDR1 is WNHNN and CDR2 is SYGVQD (reference sequence). CDR3 length: 13 residues. V dropped 0 bases and J dropped 6 bases, with 9 bases sitting between them. CDR3 loop: CASSESGGAEQYF. The DNA of the CDR3 is TGCGCCAGCAGTGAGTCGGGGGGGGCCGAGCAGTACTTC.

This clone is a singleton in its sample. The genes are TRBV9 and TRBJ1-5; D remains ambiguous. This CDR3 has 15 residues. Germline assignment: CDR1 SGDLS and CDR2 YYNGEE. V dropped 0 bases and J dropped 0 bases, with 7 bases sitting between them. This CDR3 is CASSVGEASNQPQHF. The CDR3 bases are TGTGCCAGCAGCGTAGGGGAGGCTAGCAATCAGCCCCAGCATTTT.

The chain uses TRBV2 and TRBJ2-2; TRBD1 or TRBD2 may be the D gene (5 bases each). CDR1 SNHLY and CDR2 FYNNEI come from the germline V gene. V dropped 6 bases and J dropped 7 bases, with 12 bases sitting between them. The CDR3 has 13 amino acids. The CDR3 protein is CASRGPYGGELFF. DNA for the CDR3: TGTGCCAGCAGGGGACCTTATGGCGGGGAGCTGTTTTTT.

This rearrangement joins TRBV27 to TRBJ1-2; D perhaps matches TRBD1 (5 bases). CDR1 is MNHEY and CDR2 is SMNVEV in the germline V gene (reference sequence). The CDR3 sequence is 16 residues long. V was clipped by 7 bases and J by 8 bases, with 26 bases between them. The CDR3 loop is CASTPLRGRGNSGYTF. CDR3 DNA: TGTGCCAGCACCCCCCTTCGGGGCCGGGGAAACTCGGGCTACACCTTC.

This clone was observed a handful of times. The chain couples TRBV29-1 to TRBJ2-3, with 10 bases that match TRBD2. V lost 7 bases to trimming and J lost 3 bases; unmatched junction nucleotides: 4. There are 13 residues in the CDR3. Germline CDR1 and CDR2: SQVTM and ANQGSEA. The CDR3 DNA is TGCAGCGCTAGCGGGAGTTGGACAGATACGCAGTATTTT. Its protein is CSASGSWTDTQYF.

The chain couples TRBV11-3 to TRBJ2-7, with D uncertain. V was shortened by 3 bases and J by 3 bases, with 9 bases between the two germline ends. Germline V gene lookup returns CDR1 SGHNT and CDR2 YENEEA. The CDR3 length is 13 residues. The CDR3 DNA is TGTGCCAGCAGCTTCTTAGAGTTCTACGAGCAGTACTTC. This sequence encodes CASSFLEFYEQYF.

The chain employs TRBV6-5 and TRBJ1-1, with D unresolved. CDR3 length: 15 residues. V lost 0 bases and J 7 bases, leaving 15 bases between the germline ends. The germline V gene has CDR1 MNHEY and CDR2 SVGAGI. The CDR3 coding sequence is TGTGCCAGCAGTTACTCGATGGGCGGCAAAATTGAAGCTTTCTTT. Amino acids: CASSYSMGGKIEAFF.

The chain carries TRBV6-5 and TRBJ2-7; either TRBD1 or TRBD2 may fit D (5 bases each). Trimming pared 2 bases from V and 2 bases from J, leaving 16 bases between. This CDR3 is 16 amino acids long. Germline values: CDR1 MNHEY, CDR2 SVGAGI. Written as DNA, the CDR3 is TGTGCCAGCAGTTACCCGGCGCCGGGGCAGACCTACGAGCAGTACTTC. Translated, it gives CASSYPAPGQTYEQYF.

CDR3: CASSHTDRGPVPYGYTF. For the CDR3, the DNA is TGTGCCAGCAGCCACACGGACAGGGGACCGGTGCCCTATGGCTACACCTTC. The chain employs TRBV4-2 and TRBJ1-2, with 9 bases aligning to TRBD1. The CDR3 length is 17 residues. Germline V gives CDR1 LGHNA, CDR2 YNFKEQ. Trimming removed 3 bases from V and 4 bases from J; junction bases left unmatched: 12.

The chain uses TRBV29-1 and TRBJ2-2; D gene uncertain. Trimming pared 5 bases from V and 1 base from J, leaving 11 bases between. Germline CDR1 is SQVTM and CDR2 is ANQGSEA. This CDR3 comprises 14 residues. CDR3 DNA: TGCAGCGTTTTATTAAACATGAACACCGGGGAGCTGTTTTTT. As protein: CSVLLNMNTGELFF.

This clone was seen just once. This rearrangement joins TRBV9 to TRBJ1-6; a possible D gene is TRBD1 (5 bases). The germline V gene encodes CDR1 SGDLS and CDR2 YYNGEE. This CDR3 has 15 amino acids. V lost 3 bases and J lost 5, with 12 bases in between. CDR3 sequence: CASSARQTNNSPLHF. The CDR3 DNA is TGTGCCAGCAGCGCACGACAGACTAATAATTCACCCCTCCACTTT.

This sequence joins TRBV5-6 and TRBJ1-1; D is possibly TRBD1 (5 bases). Germline values: CDR1 SGHDT, CDR2 YYEEEE. The CDR3 is 15 amino acids. The V end was cut by 1 base, the J end by 0 bases, with 10 bases between. The CDR3 protein is CASSLWGQMNTEAFF. CDR3 DNA sequence: TGTGCCAGCAGCTTGTGGGGCCAGATGAACACTGAAGCTTTCTTT. Variable domain in full (rest from reference TRBV5-6 and TRBJ1-1): DAGVTQSPTHLIKTRGQQVTLRCSPKSGHDTVSWYQQALGQGPQFIFQYYEEEERQRGNFPDRFSGHQFPNYSSELNVNALLLGDSALYLCASSLWGQMNTEAFFGQGTRLTVV.

The CDR3 protein is CASSAGFDTEAFF. CDR3 nucleotides: TGCGCCAGCAGCGCAGGGTTCGACACTGAAGCTTTCTTT. This chain connects TRBV5-1 to TRBJ1-1, with a tentative D call TRBD1 (5 bases). The CDR3 extends over 13 amino acids. The V gene lost 4 bases and the J gene lost 3 bases, with 10 bases spanning the gap. CDR1 and CDR2 from the germline V gene are SGHRS and YFSETQ.

The count of this clone is one. The genes are TRBV6-5 and TRBJ1-4, with D possibly being TRBD1 (6 bases). The CDR3 is 15 amino acids. Germline CDR1 reads MNHEY; CDR2 reads SVGAGI. V was cut by 5 bases and J by 7 bases, with 17 bases left in between. CDR3 sequence reads: CASSHEGGWVEKLFF. Written as DNA, the CDR3 is TGTGCCAGCAGTCATGAGGGGGGCTGGGTTGAAAAACTGTTTTTT.

The sample holds one count of this clone. The rearrangement uses TRBV29-1 and TRBJ2-1; 8 nucleotides align to TRBD2. This CDR3 has 15 amino acids. V dropped 4 bases and J dropped 0; count of bases not matched to a gene: 5. Germline values: CDR1 SQVTM, CDR2 ANQGSEA. The CDR3 DNA reads as TGCAGCGTTGTAGCGGGAACGAGCTCCTACAATGAGCAGTTCTTC. Its protein product is CSVVAGTSSYNEQFF.

This clone was counted once. The chain links TRBV3-1 (or the pseudogene TRBV3-2) to TRBJ1-4; no clear D gene. CDR1 LGHDT and CDR2 YNNKEL come from the germline V gene (reference sequence). This CDR3 has 13 amino acids. The germline V and J ends were trimmed by 10 bases and 3 bases, with 12 bases remaining between them. CDR3 in amino acids: CATGGRANEKLFF. The CDR3 coding sequence is TGTGCCACCGGAGGGAGGGCTAATGAAAAACTGTTTTTT.

For the CDR3, the DNA is TGTGCCATCAGCAAAGCGGGGGGGACAGATACGCAGTATTTT. This codes for CAISKAGGTDTQYF. V gene TRBV10-3 combines with J gene TRBJ2-3; 10 bases agree with TRBD2. The CDR3 extends over 14 amino acids. The germline V gene has CDR1 ENHRY and CDR2 SYGVKD. Trimming at V came to 6 bases and at J to 3 bases, leaving 3 bases not matched to a gene.

This clone occurred once. The genes are TRBV5-1 and TRBJ2-7, with 7 bases lining up with TRBD2. The germline V gene has CDR1 SGHRS and CDR2 YFSETQ. The trim removed 4 bases at V and 2 bases at J, leaving 9 bases unmatched. CDR3 size: 15 residues. The CDR3 here is CASSEAGGGTYEQYF. For the CDR3, the DNA is TGCGCCAGCAGCGAAGCGGGCGGGGGAACCTACGAGCAGTACTTC.